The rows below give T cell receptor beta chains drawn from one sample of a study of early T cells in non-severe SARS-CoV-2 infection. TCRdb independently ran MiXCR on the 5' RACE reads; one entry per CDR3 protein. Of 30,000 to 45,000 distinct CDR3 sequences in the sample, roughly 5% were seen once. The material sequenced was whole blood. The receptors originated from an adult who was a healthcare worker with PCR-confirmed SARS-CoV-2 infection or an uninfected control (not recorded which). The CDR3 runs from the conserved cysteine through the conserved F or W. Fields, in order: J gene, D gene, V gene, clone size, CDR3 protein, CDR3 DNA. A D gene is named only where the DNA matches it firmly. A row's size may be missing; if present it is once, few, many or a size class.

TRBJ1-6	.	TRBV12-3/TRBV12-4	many	CASGRDGFSPLHF	TGTGCCAGTGGGAGGGACGGCTTTTCACCCCTCCACTTT
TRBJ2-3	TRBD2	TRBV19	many	CASRDYPTDTQYF	TGTGCCAGCCGGGACTACCCCACAGATACGCAGTATTTT
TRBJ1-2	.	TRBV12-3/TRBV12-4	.	CASSLTGANYGYTF	TGTGCCAGCAGTTTAACAGGAGCTAACTATGGCTACACCTTC
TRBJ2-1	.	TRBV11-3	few	CASSQGGSGSYNEQFF	TGTGCCAGCAGCCAAGGAGGGTCGGGCTCCTACAATGAGCAGTTCTTC
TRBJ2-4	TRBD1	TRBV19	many	CASSLPWTGGNIQYF	TGTGCCAGTAGTTTACCTTGGACAGGGGGGAACATTCAGTACTTC
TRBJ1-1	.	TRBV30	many	CAWRKGGNTEAFF	TGTGCCTGGAGGAAGGGGGGGAACACTGAAGCTTTCTTT
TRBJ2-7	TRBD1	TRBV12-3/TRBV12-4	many	CASSAQQGGGYEQYF	TGTGCCAGCAGTGCCCAACAGGGGGGAGGCTACGAGCAGTACTTC
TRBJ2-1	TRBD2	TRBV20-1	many	CSARRLAGGPYNEQFF	TGCAGTGCCCGAAGACTAGCGGGGGGCCCCTACAATGAGCAGTTCTTC
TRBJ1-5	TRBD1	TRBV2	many	CASSEVGQGTQPQHF	TGTGCCAGCAGTGAAGTGGGACAGGGTACTCAGCCCCAGCATTTT
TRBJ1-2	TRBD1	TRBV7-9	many	CASSLAQGENYGYTF	TGTGCCAGCAGCTTAGCTCAGGGGGAGAACTATGGCTACACCTTC
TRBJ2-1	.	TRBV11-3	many	CASSLGPLNEQFF	TGTGCCAGCAGCTTAGGCCCGCTCAATGAGCAGTTCTTC
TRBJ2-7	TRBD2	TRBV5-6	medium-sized	CASSPDPSGGTGEQYF	TGTGCCAGCAGCCCGGACCCTAGCGGGGGTACCGGCGAGCAGTACTTC
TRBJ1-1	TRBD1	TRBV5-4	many	CASSWDRDLQEAFF	TGTGCCAGCAGCTGGGACAGGGATCTACAAGAAGCTTTCTTT
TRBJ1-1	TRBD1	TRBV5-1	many	CASSLEGQGLAFF	TGCGCCAGCAGCTTGGAGGGACAGGGATTGGCTTTCTTT
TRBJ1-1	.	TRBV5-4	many	CASSLASEAFF	TGTGCCAGCAGCTTGGCTAGTGAAGCTTTCTTT
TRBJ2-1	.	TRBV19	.	CASSIGRDNEQFF	TGTGCCAGTAGTATTGGCAGAGACAATGAGCAGTTCTTC
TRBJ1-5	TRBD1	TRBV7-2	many	CASTSGQGDQPQHF	TGTGCCAGCACCTCTGGACAGGGAGATCAGCCCCAGCATTTT
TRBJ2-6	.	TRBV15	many	CATTPRISGVNVLTF	TGTGCCACCACCCCAAGGATCTCTGGGGTCAACGTCCTGACTTTC
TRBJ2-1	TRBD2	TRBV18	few	CATSWGGEKNNEQFF	TGTGCCACCTCCTGGGGGGGAGAGAAAAACAATGAGCAGTTCTTC
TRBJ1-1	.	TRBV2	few	CASTRGTEAFF	TGTGCCAGCACCCGGGGCACTGAAGCTTTCTTT
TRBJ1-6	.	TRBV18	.	CASSRLQPDNSPLHF	TGTGCCAGCTCCCGTCTCCAGCCGGATAATTCACCCCTCCACTTT
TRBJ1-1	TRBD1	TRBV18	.	CASSSGQTNTEAFF	TGTGCCAGCTCATCGGGACAGACTAACACTGAAGCTTTCTTT
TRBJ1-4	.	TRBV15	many	CATSEGTEPPRKLFF	TGTGCCACCAGCGAAGGGACGGAACCCCCCCGAAAACTGTTTTTT
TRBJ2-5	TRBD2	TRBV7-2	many	CASSLRTSVTETQYF	TGTGCCAGCAGCCTACGGACTAGCGTTACAGAGACCCAGTACTTC
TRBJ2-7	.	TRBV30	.	CAWGPIGLPYEQYF	TGTGCCTGGGGTCCCATTGGACTGCCCTACGAGCAGTACTTC
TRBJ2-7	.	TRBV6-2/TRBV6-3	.	CVSISTIAREQYF	TGTGTCAGCATATCTACCATAGCGCGCGAGCAGTACTTC
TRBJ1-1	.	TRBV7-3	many	CASSLTSGVEAFF	TGTGCCAGCAGCTTAACTTCGGGGGTTGAAGCTTTCTTT
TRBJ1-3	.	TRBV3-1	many	CASGRAGGAGNTIYF	TGTGCCAGTGGGAGAGCGGGGGGAGCTGGAAACACCATATATTTT
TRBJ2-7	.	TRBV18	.	CASSPALGKEDEQYF	TGTGCCAGCTCACCCGCGTTGGGGAAGGAGGACGAGCAGTACTTC
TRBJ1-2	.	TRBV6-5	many	CASRTPGSNYGYTF	TGTGCCAGCAGGACTCCAGGGTCTAACTATGGCTACACCTTC
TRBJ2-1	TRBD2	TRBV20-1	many	CSAPRRLAGGEGAYNEQFF	TGCAGTGCTCCCCGAAGGCTAGCGGGGGGGGAGGGCGCCTACAATGAGCAGTTCTTC
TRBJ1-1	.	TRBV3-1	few	CASSLGKNTEAFF	TGTGCCAGCAGCCTAGGGAAGAACACTGAAGCTTTCTTT
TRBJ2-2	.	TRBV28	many	CASSIPRPDGGELFF	TGTGCCAGCAGTATCCCCCGTCCGGACGGCGGGGAGCTGTTTTTT
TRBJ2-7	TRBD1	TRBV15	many	CATSTGTGAGEQYF	TGTGCCACCAGCACCGGGACAGGGGCGGGAGAGCAGTACTTC
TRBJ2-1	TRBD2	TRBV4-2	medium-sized	CASSQDEPSGRMHNEQFF	TGTGCCAGCAGCCAAGATGAGCCTAGCGGGAGGATGCACAATGAGCAGTTCTTC
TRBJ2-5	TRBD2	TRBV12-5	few	CASVLSGGRETQYF	TGTGCTAGTGTCCTGAGCGGGGGAAGAGAGACCCAGTACTTC
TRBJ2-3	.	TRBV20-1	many	CSARDVTSQGDTQYF	TGCAGTGCTAGAGATGTGACTTCCCAGGGGGATACGCAGTATTTT
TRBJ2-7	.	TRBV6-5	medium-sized	CASSKTGSDNGEQYF	TGTGCCAGCAGTAAGACCGGGAGCGACAATGGGGAGCAGTACTTC
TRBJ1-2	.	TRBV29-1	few	CSARGQTNYGYTF	TGCAGCGCCCGTGGGCAGACTAACTATGGCTACACCTTC
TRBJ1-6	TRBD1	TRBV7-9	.	CASSFRGRNNSPLHF	TGTGCCAGCAGCTTTAGGGGGCGCAATAATTCACCCCTCCACTTT
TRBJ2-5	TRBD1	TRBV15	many	CATSRRTGEETQYF	TGTGCCACCAGCAGAAGGACAGGCGAAGAGACCCAGTACTTC
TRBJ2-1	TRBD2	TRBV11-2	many	CASSLSPGLAGGPGEQFF	TGTGCCAGCAGCTTGAGCCCTGGACTAGCGGGAGGGCCGGGTGAGCAGTTCTTC
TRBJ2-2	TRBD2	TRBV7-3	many	CASSSGLAGIGTGELFF	TGTGCCAGCAGCTCGGGACTAGCGGGGATTGGGACCGGGGAGCTGTTTTTT
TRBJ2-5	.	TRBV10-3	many	CAISPGEVETQYF	TGTGCCATCAGCCCGGGGGAAGTAGAGACCCAGTACTTC